Following are 23 T cell receptor beta chains from one sample sequenced in a study of shared clonotypes between healthy human individuals. Only in-frame clones appear in the TCRdb table, and some are missing; sequencing was by immunoSEQ multiplex PCR. The sample yields roughly 2 million clones, approximately 94% seen once. The sequenced sample was naive CD4+ T cells sorted from blood. The subset here: CD45RA+ positively selected. The receptors were sampled from a man aged 18 to 30 in good health.

The J gene is TRBJ1-4, the V gene TRBV6-5, with no clear D. CDR3 length: 15 amino acids. Trimming stripped 0 bases from V and 5 bases from J, with 10 bases between. Germline V gene sequence: CDR1 MNHEY, CDR2 SVGAGI. The CDR3 protein is CASSYSYTDNEKLFF. The CDR3 nucleotides are TGTGCCAGCAGTTACTCGTACACAGACAATGAAAAACTGTTTTTT.

Regarding this clone: The identical CDR3 is also encoded by other nucleotide sequences in the sample. The chain recombines TRBV5-1 with TRBJ2-1, with D possibly matching TRBD1 (6 bases). The CDR3 covers 13 residues. Between the trimmed V and J ends, which lost 4 bases and 4 bases, there was a span of 9 bases. Germline V gene data show CDR1 as SGHRS and CDR2 as YFSETQ. CDR3 nucleotides: TGCGCCAGCAGCAGGGACACATACAATGAGCAGTTCTTC. Translated, it gives CASSRDTYNEQFF.

The chain combines TRBV29-1 with TRBJ2-3; 7 positions match TRBD1. The CDR3 runs 11 residues. The ends lost 8 bases at V and 7 bases at J; junction bases unmatched: 6. The V gene's germline CDR1 is SQVTM and CDR2 ANQGSEA. The CDR3: CSPRDSHTQYF. The CDR3 DNA reads TGCAGCCCCCGGGACAGCCATACGCAGTATTTT.

V and J are TRBV11-3 and TRBJ2-7; D gene ambiguous. V was clipped by 3 bases and J by 3 bases, with 9 bases between them. Per the germline V gene, CDR1 is SGHNT and CDR2 is YENEEA. The CDR3 sequence is 13 residues long. CDR3 loop: CASSLTPLYEQYF. The CDR3 DNA sequence: TGTGCCAGCAGCTTGACTCCCCTCTACGAGCAGTACTTC. The variable domain in full, completed from reference TRBV11-3 and TRBJ2-7, reads EAGVVQSPRYKIIEKKQPVAFWCNPISGHNTLYWYLQNLGQGPELLIRYENEEAVDDSQLPKDRFSAERLKGVDSTLKIQPAELGDSAVYLCASSLTPLYEQYFGPGTRLTVT.

The CDR3 DNA follows: TGTGCCAGCAGTGGGGGCCGTGGAGAAAAACTGTTTTTT. Translating gives CASSGGRGEKLFF. The chain employs TRBV2 and TRBJ1-4, with D maybe TRBD1 (5 bases). The ends were cut back, 4 bases at V and 8 bases at J, with 11 bases in the middle. CDR1 SNHLY and CDR2 FYNNEI come from the germline V gene. This CDR3 is 13 amino acids long.

The rearrangement joins TRBV18 to TRBJ2-5; a weak D match, TRBD2 (6 bases). From germline, CDR1 is KGHSH and CDR2 LQKENI. V lost 6 bases and J 5 bases, leaving 13 bases between the germline ends. The CDR3 runs to 13 residues. The CDR3 DNA is TGTGCCAGCTCCGGGGGAAGGGTTGAGACCCAGTACTTC. It translates to CASSGGRVETQYF.

To note about this clone: The same CDR3 can be traced to other DNA sequences in this sample. J is TRBJ2-7 and V is TRBV6-5; D not certain. CDR1 and CDR2 from the germline V gene are MNHEY and SVGAGI. V lost 2 bases and J 3 bases, leaving 8 bases between the germline ends. This CDR3 is built from 13 residues. Written as DNA, the CDR3 is TGTGCCAGCAGTTACCGACAAAACTACGAGCAGTACTTC. Its translation: CASSYRQNYEQYF.

The rearrangement joins TRBV19 to TRBJ2-3; weak D call: TRBD1 (6 bases). V was pared by 1 base and J by 6 bases, with 14 bases between. This CDR3 region has 15 residues. Germline CDR1 is LNHDA and CDR2 is SQIVND (reference sequence). CDR3 in DNA: TGTGCCAGTAGTATAGTCGGGACATCAACGGATACGCAGTATTTT. This gives the protein CASSIVGTSTDTQYF.

The chain employs TRBV6-1 and TRBJ2-7; D unresolved. Germline values: CDR1 MNHNS, CDR2 SASEGT. The CDR3 is made up of 11 amino acids. V lost 10 bases and J lost 2, with 9 bases in between. The DNA of the CDR3 is TGTGCCACCACAGCTACCTACGAGCAGTACTTC. It translates to CATTATYEQYF.

The rearrangement links TRBV2 to TRBJ2-2; the D call may be TRBD1 or TRBD2 (5 bases each). Trimming left V 6 bases short and J 3 bases short, with 14 bases between. Germline V CDR1 and CDR2: SNHLY, FYNNEI. CDR3 length: 15 amino acids. CDR3 residues: CASSRPGPYTGELFF. CDR3 DNA sequence: TGTGCCAGCAGCCGACCGGGACCTTACACCGGGGAGCTGTTTTTT. Drawing the rest from reference TRBV2 and TRBJ2-2, the complete variable domain is EPEVTQTPSHQVTQMGQEVILRCVPISNHLYFYWYRQILGQKVEFLVSFYNNEISEKSEIFDDQFSVERPDGSNFTLKIRSTKLEDSAMYFCASSRPGPYTGELFFGEGSRLTVL.

The chain couples TRBV11-3 to TRBJ2-5; 8 bases map to TRBD2. Unmatched junction bases numbered 3, after V lost 1 base and J lost 5 bases. Germline CDR1 and CDR2: SGHNT and YENEEA. The CDR3 contains 14 residues. CDR3 in amino acids: CASSLAGGPETQYF. The DNA for the CDR3 is TGTGCCAGCAGCTTAGCGGGGGGGCCCGAGACCCAGTACTTC. Full variable domain (remainder filled in from reference TRBV11-3 and TRBJ2-5): EAGVVQSPRYKIIEKKQPVAFWCNPISGHNTLYWYLQNLGQGPELLIRYENEEAVDDSQLPKDRFSAERLKGVDSTLKIQPAELGDSAVYLCASSLAGGPETQYFGPGTRLLVL.

Turning to this clone: The identical CDR3 is also encoded by other nucleotide sequences in the sample. The rearrangement links TRBV29-1 to TRBJ2-5; D is perhaps TRBD2 (6 bases). Trimming stripped 3 bases from V and 5 bases from J, with 7 bases between. CDR3 length equals 11 residues. CDR1 SQVTM and CDR2 ANQGSEA come from the germline V gene. This chain's CDR3 is CSVDSGETQYF. The CDR3 nucleotides read TGCAGCGTTGACAGCGGGGAGACCCAGTACTTC.

The rearrangement uses TRBV30 and TRBJ1-2; D call uncertain. The germline CDR1 and CDR2 sequences are GTSNPN and SVGIG (reference sequence). V was trimmed by 1 base and J by 7 bases, leaving 10 bases between them. CDR3 size: 12 residues. The DNA for the CDR3 is TGTGCCTGGAGTGAGATCTACGCTGGCTACACCTTC. Translating it yields CAWSEIYAGYTF. Drawing the rest from reference TRBV30 and TRBJ1-2, the complete variable domain is SQTIHQWPATLVQPVGSPLSLECTVEGTSNPNLYWYRQAAGRGLQLLFYSVGIGQISSEVPQNLSASRPQDRQFILSSKKLLLSDSGFYLCAWSEIYAGYTFGSGTRLTVV.

The chain joins TRBV2 to TRBJ2-5, with D possibly TRBD1 on 5 matching bases. There are 13 residues in the CDR3. V was shortened by 6 bases and J by 4 bases, with 12 bases between the two germline ends. Germline CDR1 SNHLY, CDR2 FYNNEI. For the CDR3, the DNA is TGTGCCAGCAGGGGGCAGGGCCCAGAGACCCAGTACTTC. It encodes CASRGQGPETQYF.

The CDR3 DNA reads TGTGCCACCTTGGTCGATAGCACAGATACGCAGTATTTT. Protein: CATLVDSTDTQYF. The V and J genes are TRBV6-6 and TRBJ2-3; the D is unclear. Trimming shortened V by 10 bases and J by 0 bases, and 11 bases separated the two germline ends. The germline V gene encodes CDR1 MNHNY and CDR2 SVGAGI (reference sequence). CDR3 size: 13 residues.

The gene calls are TRBV7-9 and TRBJ2-5; 7 bases agree with TRBD2. The germline V gene encodes CDR1 SEHNR and CDR2 FQNEAQ (reference sequence). The CDR3 totals 18 residues. With 4 bases clipped from V and 9 bases from J, the junction kept 23 bases outside the gene matches. The CDR3 sequence: CASSSVSTGLGGSKAQYF. CDR3 nucleotides: TGTGCCAGCAGCTCCGTCTCGACCGGACTAGGCGGGAGCAAGGCCCAGTACTTC.

The chain uses TRBV11-2 and TRBJ1-4; perhaps TRBD1 as D (5 bases). This CDR3 is built from 14 residues. Germline assignment: CDR1 SGHAT and CDR2 FQNNGV. V was shortened by 1 base and J by 7 bases, with 10 bases between the two germline ends. This CDR3 is CASSLGGVGEKLFF. DNA of the CDR3: TGTGCCAGCAGCTTAGGGGGCGTTGGTGAAAAACTGTTTTTT.

This chain joins TRBV9 and TRBJ2-3, with TRBD2 matching 7 bases. Germline CDR1 SGDLS, CDR2 YYNGEE. V gave up 0 bases and J gave up 5 bases; unmatched junction bases: 3. The CDR3 totals 14 residues. CDR3 residues: CASSVASGVDTQYF. The CDR3 DNA reads as TGTGCCAGCAGCGTAGCAAGCGGGGTAGATACGCAGTATTTT.

Points on this clone: At the DNA level, this CDR3 is encoded by other sequences in the same sample as well. The chain links TRBV6-5 to TRBJ1-2, with D tentatively TRBD1 (5 bases). The CDR3 totals 15 residues. Trimming stripped 2 bases from V and 2 bases from J, with 12 bases between. Germline CDR1 MNHEY, CDR2 SVGAGI. The CDR3 coding sequence is TGTGCCAGCAGTTACGGCGGGGCCTCCAACTATGGCTACACCTTC. Its translation is CASSYGGASNYGYTF.

The chain combines TRBV7-2 with TRBJ2-1, with TRBD2 identical over 7 bases. The V segment lost 1 base and the J segment 1 base; nucleotides outside the gene matches: 10. This CDR3 is built from 18 residues. In germline, CDR1 is SGHTA, CDR2 FQGNSA. The chain's CDR3 is CASSLVGLAAGSYNEQFF. CDR3 DNA sequence: TGTGCCAGCAGCTTAGTAGGGCTAGCGGCTGGGTCCTACAATGAGCAGTTCTTC.

In the case of this clone: The sample contains more than one DNA sequence encoding this CDR3. V and J are TRBV6-6 and TRBJ2-5; tentative D call: TRBD2 (6 bases). Deletions cut 2 bases from V and 2 bases from J, with 6 bases between. The CDR3 length is 13 residues. Germline CDR1 is MNHNY and CDR2 is SVGAGI (reference sequence). DNA for the CDR3: TGTGCCAGCAGTTACGGAGGGCAAGAGACCCAGTACTTC. It specifies CASSYGGQETQYF.

Remarks on this clone: Within the sample, other DNA sequences also encode this same CDR3. The gene calls are TRBV18 and TRBJ2-7; 11 nucleotides match TRBD2. Trimming at V came to 6 bases and at J to 1 base, leaving 5 bases not matched to a gene. This CDR3 is 15 amino acids long. Per the germline V gene, CDR1 is KGHSH and CDR2 is LQKENI. This chain's CDR3 is CASSSGLAGSYEQYF. Here the CDR3 DNA reads TGTGCCAGCTCCTCCGGACTAGCGGGTTCCTACGAGCAGTACTTC.

This clone was observed a handful of times. This chain links TRBV19 with TRBJ2-1; 9 bases agree with TRBD2. CDR1 is LNHDA and CDR2 is SQIVND in the germline V gene (reference sequence). The V and J ends lost 7 bases and 3 bases, in that order; junction bases with no gene match: 7. The CDR3 spans 15 residues. The CDR3 DNA is TGTGCCAGTAAGTTAGCGGGAGCGGGCTACAATGAGCAGTTCTTC. The encoded protein is CASKLAGAGYNEQFF.